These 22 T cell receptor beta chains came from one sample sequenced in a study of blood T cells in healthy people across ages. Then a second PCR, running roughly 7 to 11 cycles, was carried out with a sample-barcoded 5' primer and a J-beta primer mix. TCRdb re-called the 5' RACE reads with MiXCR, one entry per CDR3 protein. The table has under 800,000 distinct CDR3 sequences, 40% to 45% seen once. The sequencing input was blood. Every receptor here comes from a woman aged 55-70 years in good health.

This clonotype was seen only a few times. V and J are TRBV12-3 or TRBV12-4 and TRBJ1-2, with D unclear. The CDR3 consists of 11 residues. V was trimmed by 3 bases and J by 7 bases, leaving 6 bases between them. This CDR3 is CASSLPGGYTF. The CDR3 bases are TGTGCCAGCAGTTTGCCGGGTGGCTACACCTTC.

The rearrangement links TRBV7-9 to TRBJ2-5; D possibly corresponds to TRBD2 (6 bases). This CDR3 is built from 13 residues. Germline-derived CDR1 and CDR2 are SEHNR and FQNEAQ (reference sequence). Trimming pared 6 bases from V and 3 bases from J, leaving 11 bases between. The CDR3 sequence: CASRREVKETQYF. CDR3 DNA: TGTGCCAGCAGGAGGGAGGTTAAAGAGACCCAGTACTTC. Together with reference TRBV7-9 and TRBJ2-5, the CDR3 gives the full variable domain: DTGVSQNPRHKITKRGQNVTFRCDPISEHNRLYWYRQTLGQGPEFLTYFQNEAQLEKSRLLSDRFSAERPKGSFSTLEIQRTEQGDSAMYLCASRREVKETQYFGPGTRLLVL.

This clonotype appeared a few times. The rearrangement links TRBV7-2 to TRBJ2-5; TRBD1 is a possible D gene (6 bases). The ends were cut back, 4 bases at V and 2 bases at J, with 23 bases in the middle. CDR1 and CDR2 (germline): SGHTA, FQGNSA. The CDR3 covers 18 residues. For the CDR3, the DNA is TGTGCCAGCAGCTCAAGAGCAAACAGGGAAGGGACGCAAGAGACCCAGTACTTC. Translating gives CASSSRANREGTQETQYF.

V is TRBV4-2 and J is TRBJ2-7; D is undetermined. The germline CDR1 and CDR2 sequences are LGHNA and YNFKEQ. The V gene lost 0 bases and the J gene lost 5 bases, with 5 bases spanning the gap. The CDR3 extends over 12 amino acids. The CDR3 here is CASSQDLHEQYF. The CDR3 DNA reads TGTGCCAGCAGCCAAGATTTGCACGAGCAGTACTTC.

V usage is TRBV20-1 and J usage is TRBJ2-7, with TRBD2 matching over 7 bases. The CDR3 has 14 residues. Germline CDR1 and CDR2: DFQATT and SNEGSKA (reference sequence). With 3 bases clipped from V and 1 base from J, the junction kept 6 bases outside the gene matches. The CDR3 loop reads CSASGELASYEQYF. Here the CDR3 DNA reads TGCAGTGCTAGCGGGGAACTAGCGTCCTACGAGCAGTACTTC.

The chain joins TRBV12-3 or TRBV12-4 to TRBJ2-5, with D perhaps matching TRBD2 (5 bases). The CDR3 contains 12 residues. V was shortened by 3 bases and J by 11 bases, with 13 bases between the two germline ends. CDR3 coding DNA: TGTGCCAGCAGTTTGTCAGGAGGAAGGCAGTACTTC. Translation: CASSLSGGRQYF.

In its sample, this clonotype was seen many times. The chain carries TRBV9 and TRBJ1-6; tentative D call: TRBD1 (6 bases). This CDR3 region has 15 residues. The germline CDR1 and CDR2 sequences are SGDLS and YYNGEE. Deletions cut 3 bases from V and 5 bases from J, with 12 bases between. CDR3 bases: TGTGCCAGCAGCGCCACGGGACAAGATAATTCACCCCTCCACTTT. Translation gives CASSATGQDNSPLHF.

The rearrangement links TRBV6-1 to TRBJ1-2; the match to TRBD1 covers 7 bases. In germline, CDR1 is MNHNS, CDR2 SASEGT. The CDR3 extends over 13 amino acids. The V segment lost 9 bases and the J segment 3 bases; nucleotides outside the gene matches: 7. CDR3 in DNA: TGTGCCAGTAGACCCGGGACAGACTATGGCTACACCTTC. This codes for CASRPGTDYGYTF.

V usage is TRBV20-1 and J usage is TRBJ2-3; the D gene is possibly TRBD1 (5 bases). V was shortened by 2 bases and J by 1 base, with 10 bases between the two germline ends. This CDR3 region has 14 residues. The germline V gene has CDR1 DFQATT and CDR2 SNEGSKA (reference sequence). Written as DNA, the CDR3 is TGCAGTGCTAGAACAGGAGATGGCACAGATACGCAGTATTTT. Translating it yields CSARTGDGTDTQYF.

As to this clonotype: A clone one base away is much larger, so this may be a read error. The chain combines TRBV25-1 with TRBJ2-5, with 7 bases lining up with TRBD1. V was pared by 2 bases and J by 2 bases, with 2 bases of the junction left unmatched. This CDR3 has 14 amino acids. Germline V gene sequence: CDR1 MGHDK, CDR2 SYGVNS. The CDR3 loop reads CASSEARGQETQYF. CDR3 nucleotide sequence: TGTGCCAGCAGTGAAGCCAGGGGGCAAGAGACCCAGTACTTC.

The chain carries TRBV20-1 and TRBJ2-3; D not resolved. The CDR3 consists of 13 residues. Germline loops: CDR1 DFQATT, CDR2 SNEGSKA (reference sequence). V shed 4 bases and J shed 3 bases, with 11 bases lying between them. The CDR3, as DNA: TGCAGTGCTACCAATCTAGAAACAGATACGCAGTATTTT. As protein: CSATNLETDTQYF.

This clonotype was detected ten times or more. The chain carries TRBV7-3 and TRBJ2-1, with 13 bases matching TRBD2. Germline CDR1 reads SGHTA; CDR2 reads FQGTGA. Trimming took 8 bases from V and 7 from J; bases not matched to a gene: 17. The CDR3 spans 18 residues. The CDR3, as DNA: TGTGCCAGCCTCCCGCGAGGGACTAGCGGGATAGTTAGGAATGAGCAGTTCTTC. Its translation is CASLPRGTSGIVRNEQFF.

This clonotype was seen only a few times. CDR3 in amino acids: CASSTYRGQDEQFF. CDR3 nucleotide sequence: TGTGCCAGCAGCACTTACAGGGGTCAGGATGAGCAGTTCTTC. The J gene is TRBJ2-1, the V gene TRBV11-1, with 7 bases lining up with TRBD1. The CDR3 sequence is 14 residues long. The V and J ends lost 5 bases and 8 bases, in that order; junction bases with no gene match: 9. Germline lookup yields CDR1 SGHAT and CDR2 FQDESV (reference sequence).

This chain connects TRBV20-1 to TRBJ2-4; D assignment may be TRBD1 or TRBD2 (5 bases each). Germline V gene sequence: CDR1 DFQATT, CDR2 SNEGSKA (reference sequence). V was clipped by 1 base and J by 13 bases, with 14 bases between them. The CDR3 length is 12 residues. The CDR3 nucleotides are TGCAGTGCTAGAGTAATTCAGGGAGAGCAGTACTTC. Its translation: CSARVIQGEQYF.

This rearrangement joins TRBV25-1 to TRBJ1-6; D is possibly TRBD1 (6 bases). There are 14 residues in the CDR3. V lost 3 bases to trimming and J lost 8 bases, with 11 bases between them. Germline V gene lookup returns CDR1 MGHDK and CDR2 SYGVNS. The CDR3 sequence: CASSEAGGDSPLHF. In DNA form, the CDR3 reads TGTGCCAGCAGTGAGGCTGGGGGCGATTCACCCCTCCACTTT.

The CDR3 spells CSVPGHNNYGYTF. The CDR3 nucleotides are TGCAGCGTGCCGGGACACAACAACTATGGCTACACCTTC. The chain employs TRBV29-1 and TRBJ1-2; a weak D match, TRBD1 (6 bases). Trimming left V 6 bases short and J 2 bases short, with 13 bases between. The CDR3 totals 13 residues. In germline, CDR1 is SQVTM, CDR2 ANQGSEA.

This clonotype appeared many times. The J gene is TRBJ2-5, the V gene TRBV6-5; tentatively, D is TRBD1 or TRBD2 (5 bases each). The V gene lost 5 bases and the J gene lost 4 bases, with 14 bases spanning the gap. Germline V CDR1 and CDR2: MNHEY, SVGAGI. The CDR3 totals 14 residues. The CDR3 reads CASSTSGTAETQYF. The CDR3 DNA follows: TGTGCCAGCAGTACCTCCGGGACGGCAGAGACCCAGTACTTC.

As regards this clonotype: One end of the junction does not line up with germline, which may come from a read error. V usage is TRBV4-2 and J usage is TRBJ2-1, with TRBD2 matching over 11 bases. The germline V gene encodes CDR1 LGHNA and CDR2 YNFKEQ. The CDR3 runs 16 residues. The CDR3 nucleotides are TGTGCCAGCAGCCAAGAAGAGGGGACTAGCGGCAATGGGCAGTTCTTC. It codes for CASSQEEGTSGNGQFF.

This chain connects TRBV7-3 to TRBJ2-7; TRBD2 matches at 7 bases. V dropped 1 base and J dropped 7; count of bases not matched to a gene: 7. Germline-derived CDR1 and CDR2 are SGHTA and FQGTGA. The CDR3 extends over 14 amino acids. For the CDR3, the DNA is TGTGCCAGCAGCTTAAGGGGGGGTAACAATGAGCAGTACTTC. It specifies CASSLRGGNNEQYF. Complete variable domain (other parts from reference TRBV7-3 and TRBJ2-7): GAGVSQTPSNKVTEKGKYVELRCDPISGHTALYWYRQSLGQGPEFLIYFQGTGAADDSGLPNDRFFAVRPEGSVSTLKIQRTERGDSAVYLCASSLRGGNNEQYFGPGTRLTVT.

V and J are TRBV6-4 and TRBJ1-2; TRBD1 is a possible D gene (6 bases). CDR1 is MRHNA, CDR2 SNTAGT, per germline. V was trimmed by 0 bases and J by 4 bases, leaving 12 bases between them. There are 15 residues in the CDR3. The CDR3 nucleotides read TGTGCCAGCAGTGACTCGGCAGGGGCGAGCTATGGCTACACCTTC. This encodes CASSDSAGASYGYTF.

The CDR3 DNA reads TGTGCCAGCAGTTCCCTACAGGGAGGGTTTGGCTACACCTTC. Translating gives CASSSLQGGFGYTF. The chain links TRBV6-2 or TRBV6-3 to TRBJ1-2; a possible D gene is TRBD1 (6 bases). This CDR3 comprises 14 residues. From germline, CDR1 is MNHEY and CDR2 SVGEGT. Trimming cost V 4 bases and J 7 bases, with 16 bases left between them.

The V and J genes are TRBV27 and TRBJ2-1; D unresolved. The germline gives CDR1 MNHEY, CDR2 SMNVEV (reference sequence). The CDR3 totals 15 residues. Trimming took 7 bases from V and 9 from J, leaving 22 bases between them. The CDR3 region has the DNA TGTGCCAGCATACCGAAGATAAACAGCCACCGTGAGCAGTTCTTC. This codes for CASIPKINSHREQFF.